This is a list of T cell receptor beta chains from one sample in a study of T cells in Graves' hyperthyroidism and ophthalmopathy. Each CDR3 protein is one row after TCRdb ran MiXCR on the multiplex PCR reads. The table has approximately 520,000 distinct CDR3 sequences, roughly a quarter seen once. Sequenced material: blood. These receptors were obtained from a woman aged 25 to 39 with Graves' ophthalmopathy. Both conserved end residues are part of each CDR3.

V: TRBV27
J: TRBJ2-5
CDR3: CASSLKDYQETQYF

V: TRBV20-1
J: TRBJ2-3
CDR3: CSAITRTDTQYF

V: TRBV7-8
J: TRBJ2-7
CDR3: CASRPSVGEQYF

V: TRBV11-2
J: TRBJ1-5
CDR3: CASSLLTGAYSNQPQHF

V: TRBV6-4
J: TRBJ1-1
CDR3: CASNPGGRYFPGRDEAFF

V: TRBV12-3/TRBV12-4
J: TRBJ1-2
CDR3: CASSTSGGNGYTF

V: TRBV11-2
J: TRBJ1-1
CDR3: CASAWGAPWGTEAFF

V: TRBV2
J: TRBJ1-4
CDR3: CASSESRWGEKLFF

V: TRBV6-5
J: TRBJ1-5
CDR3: CASSYLGQGDQPQHF

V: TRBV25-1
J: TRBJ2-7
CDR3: CASSAPGTSGPTDEQYF

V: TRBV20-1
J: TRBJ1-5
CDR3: CSATRTGNQPQHF

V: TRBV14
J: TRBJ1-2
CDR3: CASGGQVNYGYTF

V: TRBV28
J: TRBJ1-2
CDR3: CASSFRKGGYGYTF

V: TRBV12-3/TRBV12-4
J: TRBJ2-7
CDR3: CASSLGLSGPYEQYF

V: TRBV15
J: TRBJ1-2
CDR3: CAASRGQGATSYGYTF

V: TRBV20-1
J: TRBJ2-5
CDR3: CSARRGIGTQYF

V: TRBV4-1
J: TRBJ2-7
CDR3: CASSQGILAGNEQYF

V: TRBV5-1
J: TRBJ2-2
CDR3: CASSWRRDTGELFF

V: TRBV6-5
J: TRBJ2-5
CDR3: CASSYVQGLETQYF

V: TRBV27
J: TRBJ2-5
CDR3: CASRGGVRETQYF

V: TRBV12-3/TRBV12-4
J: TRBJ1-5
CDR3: CASSFSGDGNQPQHF

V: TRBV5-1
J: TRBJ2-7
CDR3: CASSLDQGSYEQYF

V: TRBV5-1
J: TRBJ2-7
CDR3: CASSLALGVGYEQYF

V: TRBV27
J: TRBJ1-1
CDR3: CASSFVSSTANEAFF

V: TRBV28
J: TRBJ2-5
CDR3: CASLGSETQYF

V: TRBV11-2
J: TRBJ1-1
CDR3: CASSTRQGRNTEAFF

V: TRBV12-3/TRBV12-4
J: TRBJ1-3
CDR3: CASCSGARTGNTIYF

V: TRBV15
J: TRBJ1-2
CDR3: CATSRVGGDYGYTF

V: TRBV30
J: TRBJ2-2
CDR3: CAWSNSDRQAGELFF

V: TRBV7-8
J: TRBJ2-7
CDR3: CASSPRGDYEQYF

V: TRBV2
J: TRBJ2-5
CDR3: CASSSRQGPLETQYF

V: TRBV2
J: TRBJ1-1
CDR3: CASNYNTEAFF

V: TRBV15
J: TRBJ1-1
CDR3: CATSRAPAVNTEAFF

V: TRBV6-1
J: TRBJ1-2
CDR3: CASTAGTGDYGYTF

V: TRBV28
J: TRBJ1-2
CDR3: CASSSQTDDGYTF

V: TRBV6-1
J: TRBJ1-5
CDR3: CASGPSAGNQPQHF

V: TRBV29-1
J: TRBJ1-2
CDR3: CSVDPDGRANYGYTF

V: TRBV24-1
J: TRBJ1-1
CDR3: CATRQGMGTEAFF

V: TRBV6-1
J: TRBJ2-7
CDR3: CASSEQGARYYEQYF

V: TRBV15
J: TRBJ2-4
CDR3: CATSTEILNKRDREDVFF

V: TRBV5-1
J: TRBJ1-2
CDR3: CASSLEGTGYTF

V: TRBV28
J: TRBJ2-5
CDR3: CASTGAGTQETQYF

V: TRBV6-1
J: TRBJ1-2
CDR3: CASSETIGDGYTF

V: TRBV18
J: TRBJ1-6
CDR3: CASSPPGDGSPLHF

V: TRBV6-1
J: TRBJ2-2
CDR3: CASSEVARSTGELFF

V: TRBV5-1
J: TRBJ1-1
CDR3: CASSLERQGAEAFF

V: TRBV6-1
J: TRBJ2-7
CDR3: CASSEIAGGHYEQYF

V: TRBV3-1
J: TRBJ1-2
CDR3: CASSQGRGSDGYTF